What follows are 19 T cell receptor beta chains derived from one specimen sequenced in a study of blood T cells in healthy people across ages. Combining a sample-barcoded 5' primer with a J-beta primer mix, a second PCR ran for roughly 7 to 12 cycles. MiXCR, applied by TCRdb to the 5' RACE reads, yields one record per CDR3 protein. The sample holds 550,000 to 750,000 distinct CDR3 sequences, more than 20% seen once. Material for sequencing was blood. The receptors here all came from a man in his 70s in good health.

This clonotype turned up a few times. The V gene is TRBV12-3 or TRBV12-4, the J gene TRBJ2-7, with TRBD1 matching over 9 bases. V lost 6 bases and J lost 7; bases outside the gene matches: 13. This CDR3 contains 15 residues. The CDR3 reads CASSPMTGGVGEQYF. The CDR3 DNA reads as TGTGCCAGCAGCCCCATGACAGGGGGTGTTGGGGAGCAGTACTTC.

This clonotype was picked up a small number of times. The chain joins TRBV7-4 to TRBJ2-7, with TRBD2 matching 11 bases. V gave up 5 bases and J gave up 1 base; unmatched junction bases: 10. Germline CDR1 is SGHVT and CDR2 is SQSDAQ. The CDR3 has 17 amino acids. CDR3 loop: CASSPNKLAGESYEQYF. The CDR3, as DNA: TGTGCCAGCAGCCCTAATAAACTAGCGGGAGAATCCTACGAGCAGTACTTC.

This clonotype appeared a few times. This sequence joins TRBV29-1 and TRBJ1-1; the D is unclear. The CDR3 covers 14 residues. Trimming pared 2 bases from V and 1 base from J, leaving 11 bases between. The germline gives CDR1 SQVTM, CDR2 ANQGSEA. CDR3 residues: CSVELRLGNTEAFF. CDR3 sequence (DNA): TGCAGCGTTGAACTAAGGTTGGGGAACACTGAAGCTTTCTTT.

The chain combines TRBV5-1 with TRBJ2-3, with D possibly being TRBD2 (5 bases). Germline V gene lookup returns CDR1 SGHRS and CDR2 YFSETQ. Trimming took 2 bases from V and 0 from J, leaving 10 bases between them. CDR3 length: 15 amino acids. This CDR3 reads CASSLIAKSTDTQYF. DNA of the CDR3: TGCGCCAGCAGCTTAATAGCGAAAAGCACAGATACGCAGTATTTT.

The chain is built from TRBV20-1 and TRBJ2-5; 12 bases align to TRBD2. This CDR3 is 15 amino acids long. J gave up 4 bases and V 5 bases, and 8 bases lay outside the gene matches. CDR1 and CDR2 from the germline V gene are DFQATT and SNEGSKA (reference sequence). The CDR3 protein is CSAGPSGGGRETQYF. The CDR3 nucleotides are TGCAGTGCTGGACCTAGCGGGGGGGGACGAGAGACCCAGTACTTC.

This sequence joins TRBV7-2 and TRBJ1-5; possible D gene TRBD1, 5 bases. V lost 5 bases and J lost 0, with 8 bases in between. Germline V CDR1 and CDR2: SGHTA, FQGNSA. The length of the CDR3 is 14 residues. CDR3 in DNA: TGTGCCAGCAGCCCCCAGGGTAGCAATCAGCCCCAGCATTTT. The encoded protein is CASSPQGSNQPQHF.

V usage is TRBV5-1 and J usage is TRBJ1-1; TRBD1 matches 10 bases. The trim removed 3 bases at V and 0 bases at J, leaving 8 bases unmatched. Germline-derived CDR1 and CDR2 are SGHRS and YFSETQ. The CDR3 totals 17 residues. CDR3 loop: CASSSSGTGVLNTEAFF. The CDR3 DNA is TGCGCCAGCAGCTCCTCCGGGACAGGGGTCCTGAACACTGAAGCTTTCTTT.

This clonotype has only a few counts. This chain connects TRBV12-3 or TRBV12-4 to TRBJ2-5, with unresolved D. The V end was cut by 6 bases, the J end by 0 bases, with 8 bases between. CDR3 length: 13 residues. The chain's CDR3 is CASSHAYQETQYF. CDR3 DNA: TGTGCCAGCAGCCACGCCTACCAAGAGACCCAGTACTTC.

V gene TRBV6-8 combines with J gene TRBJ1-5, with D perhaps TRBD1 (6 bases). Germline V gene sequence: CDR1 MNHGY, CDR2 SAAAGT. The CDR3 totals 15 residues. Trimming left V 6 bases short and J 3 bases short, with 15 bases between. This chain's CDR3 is CASRPRTVYNQPQHF. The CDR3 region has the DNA TGTGCCAGCAGACCCCGGACAGTGTACAATCAGCCCCAGCATTTT.

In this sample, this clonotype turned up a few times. The CDR3 here is CAWGDGAVHAYEQYF. CDR3 nucleotides: TGTGCCTGGGGGGATGGGGCAGTGCATGCCTACGAGCAGTACTTC. The chain employs TRBV2 and TRBJ2-1, with D tentatively TRBD2 (6 bases). The better agreement between TRBJ2-7 and the DNA end casts doubt on the J call. Germline-derived CDR1 and CDR2 are SNHLY and FYNNEI. This CDR3 region has 15 residues.

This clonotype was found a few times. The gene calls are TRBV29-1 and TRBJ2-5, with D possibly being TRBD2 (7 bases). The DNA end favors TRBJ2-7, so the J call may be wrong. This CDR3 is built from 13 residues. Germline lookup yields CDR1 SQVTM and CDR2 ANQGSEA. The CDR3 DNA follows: TGCAGCGTCGCCGAAGGGGGAGGGTACGAGCAGTACTTC. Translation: CSVAEGGGYEQYF.

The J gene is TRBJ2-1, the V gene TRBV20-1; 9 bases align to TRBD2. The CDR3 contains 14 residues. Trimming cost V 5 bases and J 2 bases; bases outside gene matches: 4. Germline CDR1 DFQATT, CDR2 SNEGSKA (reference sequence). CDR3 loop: CSAPGTSPYNEQFF. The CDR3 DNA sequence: TGCAGTGCTCCCGGGACTAGCCCCTACAATGAGCAGTTCTTC.

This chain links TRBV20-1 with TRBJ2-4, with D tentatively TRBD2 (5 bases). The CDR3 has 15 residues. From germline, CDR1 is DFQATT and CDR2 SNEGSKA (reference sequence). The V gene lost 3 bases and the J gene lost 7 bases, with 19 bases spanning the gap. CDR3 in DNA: TGCAGTGCTAGGTCTTCGCCGGGGATGCGGAACATTCAGTACTTC. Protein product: CSARSSPGMRNIQYF.

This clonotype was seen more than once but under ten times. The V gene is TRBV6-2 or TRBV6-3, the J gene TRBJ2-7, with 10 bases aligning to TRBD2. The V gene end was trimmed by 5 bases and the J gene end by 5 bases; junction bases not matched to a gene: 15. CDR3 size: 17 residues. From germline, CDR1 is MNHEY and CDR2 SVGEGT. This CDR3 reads CASSKYATSGPLDEQYF. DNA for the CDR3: TGTGCCAGCAGTAAGTACGCGACTAGCGGGCCTCTCGACGAGCAGTACTTC.

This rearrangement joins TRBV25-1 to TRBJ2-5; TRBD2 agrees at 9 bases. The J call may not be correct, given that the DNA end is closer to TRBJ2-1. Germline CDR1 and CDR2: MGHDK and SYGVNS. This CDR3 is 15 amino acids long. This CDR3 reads CASSELSGSPNEQFF. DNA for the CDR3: TGTGCCAGCAGTGAACTTAGCGGGAGCCCCAATGAGCAGTTCTTC.

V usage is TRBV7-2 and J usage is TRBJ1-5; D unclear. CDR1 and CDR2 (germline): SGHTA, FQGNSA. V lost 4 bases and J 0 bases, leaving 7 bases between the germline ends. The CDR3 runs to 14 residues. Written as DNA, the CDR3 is TGTGCCAGCAGCTCGGGAATTAGCAATCAGCCCCAGCATTTT. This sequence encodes CASSSGISNQPQHF. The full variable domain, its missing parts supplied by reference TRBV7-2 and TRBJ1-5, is GAGVSQSPSNKVTEKGKDVELRCDPISGHTALYWYRQSLGQGLEFLIYFQGNSAPDKSGLPSDRFSAERTGGSVSTLTIQRTQQEDSAVYLCASSSGISNQPQHFGDGTRLSIL.

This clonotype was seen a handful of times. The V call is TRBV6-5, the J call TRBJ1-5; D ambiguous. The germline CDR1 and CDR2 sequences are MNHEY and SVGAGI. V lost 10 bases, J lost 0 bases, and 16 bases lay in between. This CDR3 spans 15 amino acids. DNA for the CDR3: TGTGCCACCCAGCTCTCGGAGGTTAGCAATCAGCCCCAGCATTTT. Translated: CATQLSEVSNQPQHF.

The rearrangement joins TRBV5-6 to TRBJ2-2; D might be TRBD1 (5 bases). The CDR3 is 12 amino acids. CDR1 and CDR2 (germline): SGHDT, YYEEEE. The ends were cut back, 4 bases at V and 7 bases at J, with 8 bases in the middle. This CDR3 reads CASSTGFGELFF. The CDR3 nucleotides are TGTGCCAGCAGCACAGGTTTCGGGGAGCTGTTTTTT.

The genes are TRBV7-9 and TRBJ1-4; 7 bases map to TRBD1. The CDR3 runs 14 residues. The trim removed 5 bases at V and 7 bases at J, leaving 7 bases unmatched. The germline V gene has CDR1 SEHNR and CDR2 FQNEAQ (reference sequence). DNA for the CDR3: TGTGCCAGCAGCCCCGCAGGGGGAAGTGAAAAACTGTTTTTT. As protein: CASSPAGGSEKLFF.